A single sample is the source of the 20 T cell receptor beta chains below, sequenced in a study of blood T cell repertoires in COVID-19. TCRdb keeps only in-frame clones here, not all; method: immunoSEQ multiplex PCR. The table lists 130,000 or so clones, 83% of them singletons. Sequencing was carried out using peripheral blood. These receptors were taken from a man at least 80 years old with active or convalescent COVID-19.

This clone was picked up one time. This chain connects TRBV5-5 to TRBJ1-3; TRBD1 agrees at 7 bases. The CDR3 runs 16 residues. The germline CDR1 and CDR2 sequences are SGHKS and YYEKEE (reference sequence). V shed 4 bases, J shed 0 bases, and the junction held 7 bases outside the gene matches. The CDR3 sequence is CASSQGQPVSGNTIYF. The CDR3 DNA reads as TGTGCCAGCAGCCAGGGACAGCCAGTCTCTGGAAACACCATATATTTT.

The rearrangement uses TRBV7-8 and TRBJ2-1, with D tentatively TRBD1 (6 bases). There are 16 residues in the CDR3. The germline CDR1 and CDR2 sequences are SGHVS and FQNEAQ. Trimming took 5 bases from V and 4 from J, leaving 18 bases between them. In DNA form, the CDR3 reads TGTGCCAGCAGCACCAGACGACAGGTAAATTACAATGAGCAGTTCTTC. Amino acid sequence: CASSTRRQVNYNEQFF.

The gene calls are TRBV12-3 or TRBV12-4 and TRBJ2-5; D not certain. V lost 6 bases, J lost 3 bases, and 5 bases lay in between. The CDR3 extends over 11 amino acids. As DNA, the CDR3 is TGTGCCAGCAGCCGGGAAGAGACCCAGTACTTC. Translated: CASSREETQYF.

V usage is TRBV2 and J usage is TRBJ2-7, with D perhaps TRBD1 (6 bases). Germline V gene sequence: CDR1 SNHLY, CDR2 FYNNEI. The CDR3 runs to 14 residues. Trimming took 7 bases from V and 0 from J, leaving 13 bases between them. Here the CDR3 reads CASTVMTGSYEQYF. Here the CDR3 DNA reads TGTGCCAGCACTGTCATGACAGGCTCCTACGAGCAGTACTTC.

This chain connects TRBV7-2 to TRBJ2-7, with TRBD2 matching over 7 bases. V trimming: 4 bases; J trimming: 3 bases; junction bases outside the gene matches: 6. CDR1 is SGHTA, CDR2 FQGNSA, per germline. This CDR3 region has 14 residues. CDR3 sequence reads: CASSSVGLVYEQYF. CDR3 in DNA: TGTGCCAGCAGCTCAGTCGGACTAGTCTACGAGCAGTACTTC.

The J gene is TRBJ2-5, the V gene TRBV21-1; TRBD1, as called in the table, went unchecked against the DNA. TRBV21-1 is assigned pseudogene status. This CDR3 is built from 14 residues. CDR3 in DNA: TGTGCCAGCGGCAGGGACAAGCAGCAAGAGACCCAGTACTTC. It codes for CASGRDKQQETQYF.

The rearrangement joins TRBV29-1 to TRBJ2-3; 8 bases line up with TRBD1. Looked up from germline, CDR1 is SQVTM and CDR2 is ANQGSEA. The V gene end was trimmed by 3 bases and the J gene end by 6 bases; junction bases not matched to a gene: 8. The CDR3 is 14 residues long. CDR3 coding DNA: TGCAGCGTTGAGGTAGCAGGGGGCGCGGATACGCAGTATTTT. It specifies CSVEVAGGADTQYF.

The rearrangement uses TRBV20-1 and TRBJ1-5; D gene unclear. V was cut by 3 bases and J by 7 bases, with 10 bases left in between. There are 12 residues in the CDR3. Germline CDR1 DFQATT, CDR2 SNEGSKA (reference sequence). In nucleotides, the CDR3 is TGCAGTGCTAGTCGGGTTGGACAGCCCCAGCATTTT. Translated: CSASRVGQPQHF.

The V and J genes are TRBV7-3 and TRBJ2-5; 10 bases match TRBD2. J lost 4 bases, V lost 5 bases, and 4 bases had no gene match. The germline CDR1 and CDR2 sequences are SGHTA and FQGTGA. The CDR3 has 14 amino acids. The chain's CDR3 is CASSPAGGRETQYF. CDR3 nucleotides: TGTGCCAGCAGCCCAGCGGGGGGGAGAGAGACCCAGTACTTC. Supplemented by reference TRBV7-3 and TRBJ2-5, the full variable domain reads GAGVSQTPSNKVTEKGKYVELRCDPISGHTALYWYRQSLGQGPEFLIYFQGTGAADDSGLPNDRFFAVRPEGSVSTLKIQRTERGDSAVYLCASSPAGGRETQYFGPGTRLLVL.

The chain joins TRBV6-2 or TRBV6-3 to TRBJ1-2, with D unclear. CDR1 and CDR2 (germline): MNHEY, SVGEGT. The CDR3 sequence is 13 residues long. V was shortened by 0 bases and J by 4 bases, with 6 bases between the two germline ends. The CDR3 here is CASSYSQVYGYTF. DNA of the CDR3: TGTGCCAGCAGTTACTCGCAGGTCTATGGCTACACCTTC.

The chain recombines TRBV7-2 with TRBJ2-1; the D gene is possibly TRBD1 (6 bases). Germline CDR1 reads SGHTA; CDR2 reads FQGNSA. Trimming shortened V by 5 bases and J by 6 bases, and 14 bases separated the two germline ends. This CDR3 region has 14 residues. The CDR3 DNA follows: TGTGCCAGCAGCCGCCTGCGAGGGGGCAATGAGCAGTTCTTC. It yields the protein CASSRLRGGNEQFF.

This clone has only one observation. The chain couples TRBV5-1 to TRBJ1-1; possible D gene TRBD1, 6 bases. The germline CDR1 and CDR2 sequences are SGHRS and YFSETQ. The CDR3 contains 14 residues. The V end was cut by 0 bases, the J end by 2 bases, with 8 bases between. CDR3 nucleotide sequence: TGCGCCAGCAGCTTGGGGGGGACAAACACTGAAGCTTTCTTT. The encoded protein is CASSLGGTNTEAFF.

The V and J genes are TRBV5-6 and TRBJ1-2, with D maybe TRBD1 (5 bases). The CDR3 extends over 15 amino acids. Germline loops: CDR1 SGHDT, CDR2 YYEEEE. The V and J ends lost 1 base and 5 bases respectively, with 15 bases between them. The CDR3 protein is CASSLNGQGLYGYTF. In DNA, the CDR3 is TGTGCCAGCAGCTTGAACGGGCAGGGATTATATGGCTACACCTTC.

This clone was recorded once. V is TRBV12-3 or TRBV12-4 and J is TRBJ1-2; possibly TRBD1 for D (5 bases). V was pared by 3 bases and J by 6 bases, with 11 bases between. The CDR3 has 13 residues. As DNA, the CDR3 is TGTGCCAGCAGTTTCGGGGGTCTAAATGGCTACACCTTC. Translated, it gives CASSFGGLNGYTF.

The rearrangement joins TRBV7-3 to TRBJ2-2; TRBD2 aligns across 15 bases. Germline V lookup: CDR1 SGHTA, CDR2 FQGTGA. There are 17 residues in the CDR3. With 5 bases clipped from V and 4 bases from J, the junction kept 5 bases outside the gene matches. In nucleotides, the CDR3 is TGTGCCAGCAGCAGGCAGGGACTAGCGGGGGGCACCGGGGAGCTGTTTTTT. Its translation is CASSRQGLAGGTGELFF.

This clone was detected a few times. The chain recombines TRBV5-5 with TRBJ2-2; 10 positions match TRBD2. Germline CDR1 is SGHKS and CDR2 is YYEKEE (reference sequence). J was trimmed by 5 bases and V by 0 bases; bases with no gene match: 7. This CDR3 is 17 amino acids long. The CDR3 nucleotides read TGTGCCAGCAGCTTGGCCAGCGGGGGGGCCTATACCGGGGAGCTGTTTTTT. This gives the protein CASSLASGGAYTGELFF.

The chain couples TRBV5-8 to TRBJ1-5; the D gene is possibly TRBD1 (6 bases). Germline V gene sequence: CDR1 SGHTS, CDR2 YDEGEE. The CDR3 sequence is 16 residues long. Trimming left V 0 bases short and J 5 bases short, with 15 bases between. The CDR3 loop is CASSLERGPIHQPQHF. CDR3 coding DNA: TGTGCCAGCAGCTTGGAGCGGGGGCCTATTCATCAGCCCCAGCATTTT.

This clone was seen once. V and J are TRBV27 and TRBJ1-2; D perhaps matches TRBD1 (5 bases). The V gene's germline CDR1 is MNHEY and CDR2 SMNVEV (reference sequence). This CDR3 has 14 residues. CDR3 DNA sequence: TGTGTTGTTGGTGGGGCCCGAGCTAACTATGGCTACACCTTC. This encodes CVVGGARANYGYTF.

The table lists this clone with a few counts. J is TRBJ1-2 and V is TRBV6-5, with a tentative D call TRBD1 (6 bases). V dropped 6 bases and J dropped 7 bases, with 12 bases sitting between them. CDR3 length equals 12 residues. Germline V gives CDR1 MNHEY, CDR2 SVGAGI. DNA for the CDR3: TGTGCCAGCAGAAGTACAGGGTTTGGCTACACCTTC. Translated: CASRSTGFGYTF.

The chain links TRBV27 to TRBJ2-1, with 8 bases identical to TRBD2. The junction had 9 bases not matched to a gene; V was cut back by 7 bases and J by 4 bases. The CDR3 runs to 15 residues. CDR1 is MNHEY and CDR2 is SMNVEV in the germline V gene (reference sequence). DNA for the CDR3: TGTGCCAGCAACATCGGGGGGGGCGGGTACAATGAGCAGTTCTTC. Its translation is CASNIGGGGYNEQFF.